Each of the 15 T cell receptor beta chains below was sequenced from the same sample in a study of blood T cells in healthy people across ages. With a J-beta primer mix and a sample-barcoded 5' primer, a second PCR ran about 7 to 12 cycles. TCRdb passed the 5' RACE reads through MiXCR, listing each CDR3 protein once. The sample includes 250,000 to 300,000 distinct CDR3 sequences, around 29% of them seen just once. The sequenced sample was blood. The receptors were gathered from a woman aged 70-85 years in good health.

The chain uses TRBV4-2 and TRBJ2-2; 10 nucleotides line up with TRBD2. CDR1 and CDR2 from the germline V gene are LGHNA and YNFKEQ. The CDR3 consists of 17 residues. The J segment lost 8 bases and the V segment lost 2 bases, leaving 11 bases of the junction unmatched. CDR3 loop: CASSQTPASGSSGELFF. For the CDR3, the DNA is TGTGCCAGCAGCCAAACCCCGGCTAGCGGGAGTAGTGGGGAGCTGTTTTTT.

This clonotype occurred a few times. This chain links TRBV6-2 or TRBV6-3 with TRBJ2-3; TRBD2 agrees at 9 bases. This CDR3 contains 14 residues. V lost 7 bases and J lost 6; bases outside the gene matches: 8. The germline V gene has CDR1 MNHEY and CDR2 SVGEGT. CDR3 sequence reads: CASKLAGIADTQYF. The CDR3 region has the DNA TGTGCCAGCAAACTAGCGGGTATAGCGGATACGCAGTATTTT.

The table lists this clonotype with a few counts. Just one base apart from a much larger clone, this may be a read error. The CDR3 DNA follows: TGTGCCAGCAGCGTGACAGGGGGCCAATCCTACGAGCTGTACTTC. This sequence encodes CASSVTGGQSYELYF. The rearrangement joins TRBV7-2 to TRBJ2-5; 10 nucleotides align to TRBD1. Looked up from germline, CDR1 is SGHTA and CDR2 is FQGNSA. CDR3 size: 15 residues. Trimming removed 5 bases from V and 13 bases from J; junction bases left unmatched: 16.

CDR3: CATSDPDGGTGNTGELFF. CDR3 coding DNA: TGTGCCACCAGTGATCCGGACGGGGGGACAGGGAACACCGGGGAGCTGTTTTTT. The chain is built from TRBV24-1 and TRBJ2-2; a weak D match, TRBD1 (8 bases). V lost 3 bases to trimming and J lost 1 base, with 17 bases between them. Germline-derived CDR1 and CDR2 are KGHDR and SFDVKD. CDR3 length: 18 amino acids.

This clonotype was observed at least ten times. The genes are TRBV29-1 and TRBJ1-2; 7 bases agree with TRBD1. Germline trimming cut 6 bases from V and 6 bases from J; bases unmatched to any gene: 7. The CDR3 runs to 12 residues. Germline CDR1 SQVTM, CDR2 ANQGSEA. The CDR3: CSVGGQANGYTF. In DNA, the CDR3 is TGCAGCGTGGGAGGACAGGCAAATGGCTACACCTTC. Full variable domain (rest looked up from reference TRBV29-1 and TRBJ1-2): SAVISQKPSRDICQRGTSLTIQCQVDSQVTMMFWYRQQPGQSLTLIATANQGSEATYESGFVIDKFPISRPNLTFSTLTVSNMSPEDSSIYLCSVGGQANGYTFGSGTRLTVV.

The gene calls are TRBV15 and TRBJ2-5; tentative D call: TRBD2 (6 bases). Judging by the DNA end, TRBJ2-1 fits better; the J call may be wrong. The CDR3 is made up of 14 amino acids. Germline CDR1 reads LNHNV; CDR2 reads YYDKDF (reference sequence). The CDR3: CATSRETRDNEQFF. In nucleotides, the CDR3 is TGTGCCACCAGCAGGGAGACTAGAGACAATGAGCAGTTCTTC.

J is TRBJ2-5 and V is TRBV12-3 or TRBV12-4; D call uncertain. V dropped 3 bases and J dropped 5 bases, with 7 bases sitting between them. CDR3 length: 12 amino acids. The CDR3 DNA sequence: TGTGCCAGCAGTTTGAGGAAGGAGACCCAGTACTTC. It yields the protein CASSLRKETQYF.

V is TRBV24-1 and J is TRBJ2-7; TRBD2 matches 11 bases. The J call could be wrong; TRBJ2-1 is a better fit for the DNA end. The CDR3 runs 16 residues. Germline V lookup: CDR1 KGHDR, CDR2 SFDVKD. CDR3: CATSDPGLADYNEQFF. In nucleotides, the CDR3 is TGTGCCACCAGTGACCCGGGACTAGCGGACTACAATGAGCAGTTCTTC.

On this clonotype: A junction boundary mismatches the germline segment, possibly from a read error. This sequence joins TRBV29-1 and TRBJ2-7; 7 bases match TRBD2. This CDR3 spans 13 amino acids. Germline V gene lookup returns CDR1 SQVTM and CDR2 ANQGSEA. The CDR3 here is CSVEVGGYYEQYF. Here the CDR3 DNA reads TGCAGCGTTGAGGTGGGAGGGTACTACGAGCAATACTTC.

The DNA of the CDR3 is TGCAGTGCTCCCAAGACAGGGGAAGAGACCCAGTACTTC. Encoded protein: CSAPKTGEETQYF. The genes are TRBV20-1 and TRBJ2-5, with 8 bases aligning to TRBD1. Germline assignment: CDR1 DFQATT and CDR2 SNEGSKA (reference sequence). The CDR3 has 13 amino acids. V shed 5 bases, J shed 3 bases, and the junction held 5 bases outside the gene matches.

The chain is built from TRBV7-3 and TRBJ1-1; D not certain. Between the trimmed V and J ends, which lost 6 bases and 4 bases, there was a span of 15 bases. The CDR3 extends over 14 amino acids. The germline V gene has CDR1 SGHTA and CDR2 FQGTGA. CDR3 region: CASRRDPKGTEAFF. The CDR3 DNA reads TGTGCCAGCAGGCGGGATCCGAAGGGCACTGAAGCTTTCTTT.

The J gene is TRBJ2-7, the V gene TRBV6-9; no firm D call. The CDR3 sequence is 15 residues long. The V end was cut by 5 bases, the J end by 3 bases, with 17 bases between. CDR1 is MNHGY and CDR2 is SVAAGI in the germline V gene. The CDR3 loop reads CASSTTGPPGYEQYF. The CDR3 coding sequence is TGTGCCAGCAGTACGACGGGCCCACCGGGCTACGAGCAGTACTTC.

There are many counts of this clonotype. The chain combines TRBV29-1 with TRBJ2-3; D ambiguous. CDR3 length: 13 amino acids. Germline CDR1 and CDR2: SQVTM and ANQGSEA. The V gene lost 1 base and the J gene lost 6 bases, with 11 bases spanning the gap. This chain's CDR3 is CSVEGKGSDTQYF. Here the CDR3 DNA reads TGCAGCGTTGAAGGGAAGGGATCGGATACGCAGTATTTT.

This rearrangement joins TRBV4-1 to TRBJ1-5; D is ambiguous. The V and J ends lost 0 bases and 4 bases respectively, with 13 bases between them. This CDR3 comprises 16 residues. Germline V lookup: CDR1 MGHRA, CDR2 YSYEKL. This CDR3 is CASSQDPGSINQPQHF. CDR3 in DNA: TGCGCCAGCAGCCAAGATCCGGGGTCGATAAATCAGCCCCAGCATTTT.

This clonotype was counted a few times. CDR3 sequence: CSASPSTSGAEKLFF. Here the CDR3 DNA reads TGCAGTGCTAGCCCCTCCACCTCGGGGGCTGAAAAACTGTTTTTT. V gene TRBV20-1 combines with J gene TRBJ1-4; the D gene is possibly TRBD1 (6 bases). The germline CDR1 and CDR2 sequences are DFQATT and SNEGSKA (reference sequence). V lost 3 bases to trimming and J lost 7 bases, with 18 bases between them. This CDR3 spans 15 amino acids.